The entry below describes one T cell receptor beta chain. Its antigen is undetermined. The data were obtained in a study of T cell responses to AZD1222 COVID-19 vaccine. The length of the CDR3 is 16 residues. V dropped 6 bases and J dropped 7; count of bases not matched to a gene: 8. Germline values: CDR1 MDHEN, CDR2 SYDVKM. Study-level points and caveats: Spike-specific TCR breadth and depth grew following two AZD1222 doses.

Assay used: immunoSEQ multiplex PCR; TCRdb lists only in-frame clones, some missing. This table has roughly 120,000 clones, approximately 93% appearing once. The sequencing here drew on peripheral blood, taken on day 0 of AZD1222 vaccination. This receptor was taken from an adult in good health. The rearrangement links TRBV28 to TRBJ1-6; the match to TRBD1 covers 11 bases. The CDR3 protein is CASRVGTGGRNSPLHF. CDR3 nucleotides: TGTGCCAGCAGGGTGGGGACAGGGGGACGAAATTCACCCCTCCACTTT.